Below are 31 T cell receptor beta chains sequenced from a single sample in a study of vaccination and CD4 T cells after COVID-19. Cultured CD4+ T cells had their DNA profiled by the Oncomine TCR Beta short-read assay. Extraction of genomic DNA was performed on cultured CD4+ T cells. TCRdb redid the calling of the PCR reads with MiXCR, one entry per CDR3 protein. The profile shows fewer than 7,000 distinct CDR3 sequences, around 34% of them singletons. No cognate antigen is known for these TCRs. As for treatment: 10-day PBMC culture with coronavirus spike peptide pools or control peptides (ViraFEST assay). The collection of CD4+ T cells from the unexposed donor took place before the COVID-19 pandemic (2011-2018). Sequencing was carried out using CD4+ T cells from blood, cultured in vitro. The receptors shown here come from a human donor in good health.

This clonotype was counted a few times. V usage is TRBV20-1 and J usage is TRBJ2-3; 9 positions agree with TRBD1. Germline V gene lookup returns CDR1 DFQATT and CDR2 SNEGSKA (reference sequence). Trimming cost V 0 bases and J 2 bases; bases outside gene matches: 9. The CDR3 extends over 17 amino acids. The CDR3 region has the DNA TGCAGTGCTAGAGATCTTAGGGGACAGGGTCTCACAGATACGCAGTATTTT. Translating it yields CSARDLRGQGLTDTQYF.

The chain has TRBV7-2 and TRBJ1-1; TRBD1 might be the D (5 bases). This CDR3 region has 16 residues. Trimming removed 1 base at V and 0 bases at J, with 12 bases between. Germline-derived CDR1 and CDR2 are SGHTA and FQGNSA. CDR3 sequence reads: CASSLDGAVVNTEAFF. The CDR3, as DNA: TGTGCCAGCAGCTTAGACGGGGCCGTGGTGAACACTGAAGCTTTCTTT.

This clonotype was found a few times. The rearrangement links TRBV28 to TRBJ1-2; 7 nucleotides align to TRBD1. The CDR3 covers 16 residues. With 3 bases clipped from V and 8 bases from J, the junction kept 15 bases outside the gene matches. Germline assignment: CDR1 MDHEN and CDR2 SYDVKM. CDR3 DNA sequence: TGTGCCAGCAGTTTTCTCGGGAAGAACAGGGGTTTGGGCTACACCTTC. Translating gives CASSFLGKNRGLGYTF.

This clonotype was found a few times. The chain has TRBV10-3 and TRBJ2-7; TRBD1 agrees at 9 bases. From germline, CDR1 is ENHRY and CDR2 SYGVKD. Trimming took 6 bases from V and 4 from J; bases not matched to a gene: 4. The CDR3 length is 13 residues. The CDR3 protein is CAIRQGAGYEQYF. CDR3 coding DNA: TGTGCCATCAGACAGGGGGCTGGGTACGAGCAGTACTTC.

This clonotype was seen a few times. V is TRBV18 and J is TRBJ1-6; D is ambiguous. This CDR3 has 14 residues. With 4 bases removed from V and 14 bases from J, the gap between germline ends came to 18 bases. CDR1 and CDR2 from the germline V gene are KGHSH and LQKENI. CDR3 sequence: CASSQLPDLGTLHF. CDR3 DNA sequence: TGTGCCAGCTCACAGCTTCCGGACCTGGGGACCCTCCACTTT. Drawing the rest from reference TRBV18 and TRBJ1-6, the complete variable domain is NAGVMQNPRHLVRRRGQEARLRCSPMKGHSHVYWYRQLPEEGLKFMVYLQKENIIDESGMPKERFSAEFPKEGPSILRIQQVVRGDSAAYFCASSQLPDLGTLHFGNGTRLTVT.

CDR3 sequence reads: CASSQVGTGFGEQFF. The CDR3 DNA is TGCGCCAGCAGCCAAGTAGGGACAGGGTTTGGCGAGCAGTTCTTC. The J gene is TRBJ2-1, the V gene TRBV4-1; 9 nucleotides align to TRBD1. The germline V gene encodes CDR1 MGHRA and CDR2 YSYEKL. V was pared by 1 base and J by 10 bases, with 8 bases of the junction left unmatched. The CDR3 is 15 amino acids.

By its share, this clonotype is large. This chain uses TRBV11-2 with TRBJ2-2, with 8 bases identical to TRBD1. The CDR3 is 15 residues long. J gave up 7 bases and V 5 bases, and 9 bases lay outside the gene matches. The V gene's germline CDR1 is SGHAT and CDR2 FQNNGV. The CDR3 DNA reads TGTGCCAGCAGCGACTTCCAGGGGGCAGGCGGGGAGCTGTTTTTT. Translation: CASSDFQGAGGELFF. Full variable domain (rest looked up from reference TRBV11-2 and TRBJ2-2): EAGVAQSPRYKIIEKRQSVAFWCNPISGHATLYWYQQILGQGPKLLIQFQNNGVVDDSQLPKDRFSAERLKGVDSTLKIQPAKLEDSAVYLCASSDFQGAGGELFFGEGSRLTVL.

The chain links TRBV12-3 or TRBV12-4 to TRBJ1-1; D remains unclear. The V gene lost 4 bases and the J gene lost 1 base, with 13 bases spanning the gap. The CDR3 covers 15 residues. The CDR3 coding sequence is TGTGCCAGCAGTTCCCGCCCCGCGGGGAACACTGAAGCTTTCTTT. The encoded protein is CASSSRPAGNTEAFF.

V and J are TRBV7-2 and TRBJ1-6, with TRBD1 as a possible D gene (6 bases). The CDR3 contains 15 residues. V was pared by 6 bases and J by 10 bases, with 19 bases between. Germline loops: CDR1 SGHTA, CDR2 FQGNSA. The CDR3 here is CASRRGTGARSPLHF. The CDR3 bases are TGTGCCAGCAGACGTGGGACGGGGGCAAGGTCACCCCTCCACTTT.

This sequence joins TRBV14 and TRBJ2-7, with 9 bases fitting TRBD1. The germline V gene has CDR1 SGHDN and CDR2 FVKESK. The CDR3 is made up of 14 amino acids. Trimming at V came to 10 bases and at J to 0 bases, leaving 7 bases not matched to a gene. CDR3 DNA sequence: TGTGCCACCCACCGGGACAGGGTCTCCTACGAGCAGTACTTC. This codes for CATHRDRVSYEQYF.

CDR3 amino acids: CASSLMTGNQPQHF. Here the CDR3 DNA reads TGTGCCAGCAGCTTGATGACGGGCAATCAGCCCCAGCATTTT. V and J are TRBV5-6 and TRBJ1-5; D unresolved. Germline CDR1 reads SGHDT; CDR2 reads YYEEEE. V lost 1 base, J lost 2 bases, and 7 bases lay in between. This CDR3 has 14 amino acids.

The chain couples TRBV6-2 or TRBV6-3 to TRBJ2-7; D not certain. Trimming left V 10 bases short and J 0 bases short, with 10 bases between. From germline, CDR1 is MNHEY and CDR2 SVGEGT. The CDR3 sequence is 12 residues long. In DNA form, the CDR3 reads TGTGCCACCTCTTTGACCTCCTACGAGCAGTACTTC. Its protein is CATSLTSYEQYF.

This chain links TRBV10-3 with TRBJ2-3; D unresolved. V was clipped by 11 bases and J by 4 bases, with 19 bases between them. Looked up from germline, CDR1 is ENHRY and CDR2 is SYGVKD. CDR3 length: 14 amino acids. Here the CDR3 DNA reads TGTGCCGCCAACTCCCCAAAGGATGCAGATACGCAGTATTTT. This gives the protein CAANSPKDADTQYF.

This clonotype came up a few times. This sequence joins TRBV7-9 and TRBJ1-2; D is perhaps TRBD1 (5 bases). The CDR3 is made up of 13 amino acids. V was clipped by 1 base and J by 8 bases, with 11 bases between them. Per germline, CDR1 SEHNR and CDR2 FQNEAQ (reference sequence). The DNA for the CDR3 is TGTGCCAGCAGCTTAGGAGGAGCAGGGGGCTACACCTTC. As protein: CASSLGGAGGYTF.

The table lists this clonotype with a few counts. The chain recombines TRBV20-1 with TRBJ2-2; D is possibly TRBD2 (5 bases). Germline-derived CDR1 and CDR2 are DFQATT and SNEGSKA (reference sequence). V was clipped by 3 bases and J by 3 bases, with 8 bases between them. The CDR3 has 13 amino acids. CDR3 sequence: CSARRTYTGELFF. In nucleotides, the CDR3 is TGCAGTGCTAGGAGGACTTACACCGGGGAGCTGTTTTTT.

This rearrangement joins TRBV7-8 to TRBJ2-7; perhaps TRBD2 as D (6 bases). V was pared by 4 bases and J by 0 bases, with 16 bases between. The CDR3 is 16 residues long. Germline V gene data show CDR1 as SGHVS and CDR2 as FQNEAQ. The CDR3 sequence: CASSSRDWASSYEQYF. CDR3 coding DNA: TGTGCCAGCAGCTCCCGGGACTGGGCCTCCTCCTACGAGCAGTACTTC.

The chain joins TRBV7-3 to TRBJ2-1, with 13 positions matching TRBD2. Germline CDR1 is SGHTA and CDR2 is FQGTGA. J gave up 7 bases and V 5 bases, and 8 bases lay outside the gene matches. This CDR3 has 16 amino acids. In nucleotides, the CDR3 is TGTGCCAGCAGCCGCCAAGGACTAGCGGGAGTGAATGAGCAGTTCTTC. As protein: CASSRQGLAGVNEQFF.

V gene TRBV4-1 combines with J gene TRBJ1-1; a possible D gene is TRBD1 (5 bases). The CDR3 is 15 amino acids. Germline-derived CDR1 and CDR2 are MGHRA and YSYEKL. Trimming pared 3 bases from V and 6 bases from J, leaving 17 bases between. The CDR3 DNA follows: TGCGCCAGCAGCCAGCCGGGAAGGGGTCGACCTGAAGCTTTCTTT. It specifies CASSQPGRGRPEAFF.

V and J are TRBV20-1 and TRBJ1-4; D call uncertain. The CDR3 runs to 14 residues. The V gene's germline CDR1 is DFQATT and CDR2 SNEGSKA (reference sequence). Between the trimmed V and J ends, which lost 6 bases and 0 bases, there was a span of 11 bases. The CDR3 DNA reads as TGCAGTGCGGTCACATACTCAACTAATGAAAAACTGTTTTTT. Translating gives CSAVTYSTNEKLFF.

The chain joins TRBV20-1 to TRBJ2-7; D is uncertain. Looked up from germline, CDR1 is DFQATT and CDR2 is SNEGSKA (reference sequence). CDR3 length: 13 amino acids. V dropped 0 bases and J dropped 3 bases, with 9 bases sitting between them. The CDR3 loop is CSARDEAVYEQYF. CDR3 DNA sequence: TGCAGTGCTAGAGATGAGGCAGTCTACGAGCAGTACTTC.

The chain is built from TRBV6-1 and TRBJ1-1; 10 bases align to TRBD1. The CDR3 has 18 amino acids. CDR1 is MNHNS and CDR2 is SASEGT in the germline V gene. Germline trimming cut 0 bases from V and 6 bases from J; bases unmatched to any gene: 13. The CDR3 region is CASSEARIDRGRVAEAFF. The DNA for the CDR3 is TGTGCCAGCAGTGAAGCGCGTATTGACAGGGGGCGCGTTGCTGAAGCTTTCTTT.

The genes are TRBV2 and TRBJ1-2, with 7 bases matching TRBD1. Germline CDR1 reads SNHLY; CDR2 reads FYNNEI. J was trimmed by 4 bases and V by 7 bases; bases with no gene match: 9. CDR3 length: 14 residues. Here the CDR3 reads CASMGVRDSYGYTF. The CDR3 DNA reads as TGTGCCAGCATGGGGGTCCGGGACAGCTATGGCTACACCTTC.

In this sample, this clonotype is medium-sized. This chain connects TRBV28 to TRBJ1-5; a possible D gene is TRBD1 (5 bases). CDR3 size: 15 residues. Trimming took 3 bases from V and 7 from J, leaving 16 bases between them. Germline V lookup: CDR1 MDHEN, CDR2 SYDVKM. The CDR3 spells CASSFGGGVGQPQHF. The CDR3 coding sequence is TGTGCCAGCAGTTTTGGAGGAGGGGTTGGCCAGCCCCAGCATTTT.

In its sample, this clonotype was seen a few times. The chain recombines TRBV10-3 with TRBJ2-7, with 7 positions matching TRBD1. V shed 4 bases and J 4 bases; nucleotides not matched to a gene: 4. The CDR3 is 13 residues long. The germline V gene has CDR1 ENHRY and CDR2 SYGVKD. For the CDR3, the DNA is TGTGCCATCAGTGGGGGACAGCCATACGAGCAGTACTTC. Amino acids: CAISGGQPYEQYF.

Only a few counts were recorded for this clonotype. The genes are TRBV18 and TRBJ1-1; D is unclear. CDR1 KGHSH and CDR2 LQKENI come from the germline V gene. V lost 2 bases, J lost 1 base, and 5 bases lay in between. This CDR3 is 13 amino acids long. The CDR3 is CASSPTENTEAFF. The CDR3 DNA follows: TGTGCCAGCTCACCAACAGAGAACACTGAAGCTTTCTTT.

J is TRBJ2-5 and V is TRBV6-1; 10 bases match TRBD2. The CDR3 is made up of 14 amino acids. V lost 8 bases to trimming and J lost 2 bases; unmatched junction nucleotides: 5. CDR1 is MNHNS and CDR2 is SASEGT in the germline V gene. CDR3 residues: CASGQLAGQETQYF. In DNA form, the CDR3 reads TGTGCCAGCGGGCAACTAGCGGGGCAAGAGACCCAGTACTTC.

The chain carries TRBV19 and TRBJ2-1; 7 bases fit TRBD2. V gave up 7 bases and J gave up 0 bases; unmatched junction bases: 9. From germline, CDR1 is LNHDA and CDR2 SQIVND (reference sequence). The length of the CDR3 is 16 residues. CDR3 sequence: CASTVRGGSSYNEQFF. CDR3 in DNA: TGTGCCAGTACCGTCCGCGGCGGGAGCTCCTACAATGAGCAGTTCTTC.

This chain joins TRBV4-3 and TRBJ1-2; D gene ambiguous. CDR1 and CDR2 (germline): LGHNA, YSLEER. The V end was cut by 1 base, the J end by 1 base, with 10 bases between. The CDR3 spans 15 residues. The CDR3 region is CASSQGPGDNYGYTF. The CDR3 DNA reads as TGCGCCAGCAGCCAAGGTCCGGGAGATAACTATGGCTACACCTTC.

The rearrangement joins TRBV7-8 to TRBJ2-1; TRBD2 matches 10 bases. With V trimmed by 4 bases and J by 6 bases, 6 bases remained unmatched. CDR1 and CDR2 (germline): SGHVS, FQNEAQ. CDR3 length: 15 residues. DNA of the CDR3: TGTGCCAGCAGCTACCCCAGGACTAGCGGCAATGAGCAGTTCTTC. Amino acid sequence: CASSYPRTSGNEQFF.

This chain uses TRBV25-1 with TRBJ2-7, with TRBD1 as a possible D gene (5 bases). The V end was cut by 8 bases, the J end by 4 bases, with 15 bases between. The CDR3 totals 13 residues. Germline values: CDR1 MGHDK, CDR2 SYGVNS. The CDR3 reads CASLDSNRYEQYF. In DNA, the CDR3 is TGTGCCAGCCTCGACAGTAATAGGTACGAGCAGTACTTC.

This clonotype was found once. The chain recombines TRBV11-1 with TRBJ2-5, with D maybe TRBD1 (6 bases). V was clipped by 3 bases and J by 4 bases, with 12 bases between them. CDR3 length: 14 amino acids. The germline CDR1 and CDR2 sequences are SGHAT and FQDESV (reference sequence). CDR3 region: CASSLVTGPETQYF. In nucleotides, the CDR3 is TGTGCCAGCAGCTTGGTAACAGGGCCAGAGACCCAGTACTTC. Supplemented by reference TRBV11-1 and TRBJ2-5, the full variable domain reads EAEVAQSPRYKITEKSQAVAFWCDPISGHATLYWYRQILGQGPELLVQFQDESVVDDSQLPKDRFSAERLKGVDSTLKIQPAELGDSAMYLCASSLVTGPETQYFGPGTRLLVL.